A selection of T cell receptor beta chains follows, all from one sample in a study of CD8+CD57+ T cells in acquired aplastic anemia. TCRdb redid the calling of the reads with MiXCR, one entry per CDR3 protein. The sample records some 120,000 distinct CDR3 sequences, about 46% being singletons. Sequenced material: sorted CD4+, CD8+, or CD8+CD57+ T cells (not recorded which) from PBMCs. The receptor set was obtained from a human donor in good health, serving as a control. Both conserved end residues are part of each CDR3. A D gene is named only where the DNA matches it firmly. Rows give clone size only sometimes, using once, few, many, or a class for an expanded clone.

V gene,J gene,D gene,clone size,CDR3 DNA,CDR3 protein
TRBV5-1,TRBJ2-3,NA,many,TGCGCCAGCAGCTTGGCGGGTCGGGGGACCACAGATACGCAGTATTTT,CASSLAGRGTTDTQYF
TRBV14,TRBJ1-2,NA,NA,TGTGCCAGCAGCCAAGATAGGGGAGGCTATGGCTACACCTTC,CASSQDRGGYGYTF
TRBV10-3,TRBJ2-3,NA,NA,TGTGCCATCAGTGAGTCACAGGAGAACACAGATACGCAGTATTTT,CAISESQENTDTQYF
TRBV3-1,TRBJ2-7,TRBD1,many,TGTGCCAGCAGCCCCAGGACAGGGGGCGCGGAGCAGTACTTC,CASSPRTGGAEQYF
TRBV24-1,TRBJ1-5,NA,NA,TGTGCCACCAGTGGCCAGGGCTTCAATCAGCCCCAGCATTTT,CATSGQGFNQPQHF
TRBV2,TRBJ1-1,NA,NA,TGTGCCAGCAGTGGCAGGAATTGGGACACTGAAGCTTTCTTT,CASSGRNWDTEAFF
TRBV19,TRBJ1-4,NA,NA,TGTCCCCAGGGAGACTCTCGGGAAAAACTGTTTTTT,CPQGDSREKLFF
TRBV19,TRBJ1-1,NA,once,TGTGCCAGTAGTATCGGTGGGGGGCGATGGAACACTGAAGCTTTCTTT,CASSIGGGRWNTEAFF
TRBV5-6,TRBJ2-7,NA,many,TGTGCCAGCAGCTCTTCCATTCGGATTTGGGCCTTCTCCTACGAGCAGTACTTC,CASSSSIRIWAFSYEQYF
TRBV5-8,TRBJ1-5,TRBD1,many,TGTGCCAGCAGCGGGGACAGGGGGAGCAATCAGCCCCAGCATTTT,CASSGDRGSNQPQHF
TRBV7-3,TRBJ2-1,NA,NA,TGTGCCAGCACCTCAGGGGGGTCGAATGAGCAGTTCTTC,CASTSGGSNEQFF
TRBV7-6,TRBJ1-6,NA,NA,TGTGCCAGCAGCCGGGAGAGGGCCGGCGGATCACCCCTCCACTTT,CASSRERAGGSPLHF
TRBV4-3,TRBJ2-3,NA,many,TGCGCCAGCAGCCAAGACGCCTTAACAGATACGCAGTATTTT,CASSQDALTDTQYF
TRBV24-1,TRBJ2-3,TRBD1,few,TGTGCCACCAGTGATTTAGACAGGGGCCCAGACACAGATACGCAGTATTTT,CATSDLDRGPDTDTQYF
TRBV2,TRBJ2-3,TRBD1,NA,TGTGCCAGCAGTTCCGACAGGGGGGGGACAGATACGCAGTATTTT,CASSSDRGGTDTQYF
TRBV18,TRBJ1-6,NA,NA,TGTGCCAGCTCACCAGAGAGGGGGAATTCACCCCTCCACTTT,CASSPERGNSPLHF
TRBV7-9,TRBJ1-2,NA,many,TGTGCCAGCAGCTTCCCGGACGGTGGCTACACCTTC,CASSFPDGGYTF
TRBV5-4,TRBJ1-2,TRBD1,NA,TGTGCCAGCAGCTCGACAGGGGGAGACGGCTACACCTTC,CASSSTGGDGYTF
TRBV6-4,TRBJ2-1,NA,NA,TGTGCCAGCAGTGGCCGGGACAACAATGAGCAGTTCTTC,CASSGRDNNEQFF
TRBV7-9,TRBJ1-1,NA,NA,TGTGCCAGCAGCTTAGCGGCGGGGAACACTGAAGCTTTCTTT,CASSLAAGNTEAFF
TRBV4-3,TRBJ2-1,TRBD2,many,TGCGCCAGCAGCCAAGAGACTAGCGGGGGGGCCAATGAGCAGTTCTTC,CASSQETSGGANEQFF
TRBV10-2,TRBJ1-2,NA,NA,TGCGCCAGCAGCCAGAGCTATGGCTACACCTTC,CASSQSYGYTF
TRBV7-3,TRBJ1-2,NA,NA,TGTGCCAGCAGTTTAATGGGAGGGAGCACTGGCTACACCTTC,CASSLMGGSTGYTF
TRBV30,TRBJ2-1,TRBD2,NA,TGTGCCTGGAGTTGGTCTAGCGGGGGGGTTGCGCAGTTCTTC,CAWSWSSGGVAQFF
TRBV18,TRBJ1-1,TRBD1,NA,TGTGCCGGCTCACCCCGACAGGGAGTGAACACTGAAGCTTTCTTT,CAGSPRQGVNTEAFF
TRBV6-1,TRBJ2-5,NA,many,TGTGCCAGCAGTGAAGCTACCAAGACCCAGTACTTC,CASSEATKTQYF
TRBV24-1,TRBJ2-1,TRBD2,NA,TGTGCCACCAGTGATTTAGGGACTAGAAATGAGCAGTTCTTC,CATSDLGTRNEQFF
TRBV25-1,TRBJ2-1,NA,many,TGTGCCAGCAGTGAGGGGCCCGGGAACCTCGCATTC,CASSEGPGNLAF
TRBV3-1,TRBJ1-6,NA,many,TGTGCCAGCAGCCAGGGTAACATGAATTCACCCCTCCACTTT,CASSQGNMNSPLHF
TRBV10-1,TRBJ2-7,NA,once,TGTGCCAGCAGCGTCGGGCAGGGTACCGAGCAGTACTTC,CASSVGQGTEQYF
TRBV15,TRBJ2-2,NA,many,TGTGCCACCAGCGGGACTCCGAACACCGGGGAGCTGTTTTTT,CATSGTPNTGELFF
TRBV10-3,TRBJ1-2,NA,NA,TGTGCCATCAGTGAGTCAGGGGACTATGGCTACACCTTC,CAISESGDYGYTF
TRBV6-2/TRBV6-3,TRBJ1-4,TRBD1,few,TGTGCCAGCAGTGCGGACAGGGGGTTAGAGCTGTTTTTT,CASSADRGLELFF
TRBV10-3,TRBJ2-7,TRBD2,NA,TGTGCCATCAGTCCGGGACTAGCGGGTGAAGAACAGTCCTACGAGCAGTACTTC,CAISPGLAGEEQSYEQYF
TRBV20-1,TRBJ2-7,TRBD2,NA,TGCAGTGCTGTCAGGACTAGCGGGGGGGCGTCCTACGAGCAGTACTTC,CSAVRTSGGASYEQYF
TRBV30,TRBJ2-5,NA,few,TGTGCCTGGAATCTGGACACCAGGGGCCAAGAGACCCAGTACTTC,CAWNLDTRGQETQYF
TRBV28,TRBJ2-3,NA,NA,TGTGCCAGCAGTCGGGTAGATACGCAGTATTTT,CASSRVDTQYF
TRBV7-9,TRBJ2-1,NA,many,TGTGCCAGCAGCCTGACTCAATACAATGAGCAGTTCTTC,CASSLTQYNEQFF
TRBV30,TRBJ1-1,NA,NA,TGTGCCTGGAGTCGATGGCCAGAAGTGAACACTGAAGCTTTCTTT,CAWSRWPEVNTEAFF
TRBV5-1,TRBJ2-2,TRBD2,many,TGCGCCAGCAGCCCGACGGCGGGACTAGCGAACACCGGGGAGCTGTTTTTT,CASSPTAGLANTGELFF
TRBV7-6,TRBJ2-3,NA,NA,TGTGCCAGCAGCCACAGTCCCCTAGCGAGCACAGGTACGCAGTATTTT,CASSHSPLASTGTQYF
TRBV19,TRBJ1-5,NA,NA,TGTGCCAGTGTCATGGAGGCCGCGTCGGGGGTGCAGCCCCAGCATTTT,CASVMEAASGVQPQHF
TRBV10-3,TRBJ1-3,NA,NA,TGTGCCATCAGGGCGGGGACCACCATATATTTT,CAIRAGTTIYF
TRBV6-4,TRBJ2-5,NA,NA,TGTGCCAGCAGTGACTCGGCAGGGGGGAACCAAGAGACCCAGTACTTC,CASSDSAGGNQETQYF
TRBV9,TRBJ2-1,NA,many,TGTGCCAGCAGCAGCAGCTGGCACAATGAGCAGTTCTTC,CASSSSWHNEQFF
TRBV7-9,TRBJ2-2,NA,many,TGTGCCAGCAGTCCAGGGACCGCTGGGGCCACCGGGGAGCTGTTTTTT,CASSPGTAGATGELFF
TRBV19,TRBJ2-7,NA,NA,TGTGCCAGTAGTGACTTCCCGGGACCATCCTACGAGCAGTACTTC,CASSDFPGPSYEQYF
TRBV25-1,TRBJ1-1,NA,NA,TGTGCCAGCAGAAAGCAGGACTCCTGGGGGGCAGGCCGATACACTGAAGCTTTCTTT,CASRKQDSWGAGRYTEAFF
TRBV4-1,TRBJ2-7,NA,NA,TGCGCCAGCAGCCGATACTCAGGACAGACCTACGAGCAGTACTTC,CASSRYSGQTYEQYF
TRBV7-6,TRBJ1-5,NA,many,TGTGCCAGCAGCTTAGGAGACAACGTCAATCAGCCCCAGCATTTT,CASSLGDNVNQPQHF
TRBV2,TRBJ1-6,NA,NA,TGTGCCAGCAGTGCCGACGGGAATAATTCACCCCTCCACTTT,CASSADGNNSPLHF